This T cell receptor beta chain was documented in a study of naive and memory T cell subsets. Study-level findings and limits: Between naive and memory subsets, TCR abundance power law exponents differed. Clonotypes here are unpaired alpha or beta chain sequences.

Turning to this clonotype: Its specificity is not known.

After CD4 positive bead selection, the CD4-negative fraction gave CD8 T cells. Cells stained for CD3, CD4, CD8, CD45RA and CD27 were sorted into four subsets. Both TRBC1 and TRBC2 were covered by a beta constant-region primer of two equimolar oligonucleotides. Nested alpha and beta constant-region primers with the SP2 primer drove four PCR rounds on ligated cDNA. TCRdb itself ran the UMI-ligation and nested PCR reads through MiXCR, one entry per CDR3 protein. The sample carries 120,000 or so distinct CDR3 sequences, 36% recorded once. V gave up 6 bases and J gave up 3 bases, with 9 bases separating them. Germline loops: CDR1 MNHEY, CDR2 SVGAGI. The CDR3 length is 12 residues.

This sequence was found in a human donor in good health. The material sequenced was central memory CD4+ T cells from blood. This chain connects TRBV6-5 to TRBJ2-7; D not certain. For the CDR3, the DNA is TGTGCCAGCAGCCCTTCGGACTACGAGCAGTACTTC. Translated, it gives CASSPSDYEQYF.